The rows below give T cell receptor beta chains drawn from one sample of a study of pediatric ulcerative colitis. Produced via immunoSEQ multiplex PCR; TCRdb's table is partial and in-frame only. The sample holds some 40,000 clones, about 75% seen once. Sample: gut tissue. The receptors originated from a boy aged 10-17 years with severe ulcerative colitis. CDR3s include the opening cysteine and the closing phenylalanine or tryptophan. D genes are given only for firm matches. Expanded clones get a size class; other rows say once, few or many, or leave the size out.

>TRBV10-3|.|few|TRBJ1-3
CAISEREPGNTIYF
TGTGCCATCAGTGAACGGGAGCCTGGAAACACCATATATTTT
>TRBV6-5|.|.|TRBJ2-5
CASSLSGSKAETQYF
TGTGCCAGCAGTCTCTCGGGGTCCAAAGCGGAGACCCAGTACTTC
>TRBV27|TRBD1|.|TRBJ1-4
CASSTRGGSNEKLFF
TGTGCCAGCAGTACCAGAGGGGGCTCTAATGAAAAACTGTTTTTT
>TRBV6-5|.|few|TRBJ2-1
CASSHGDYTTPEQFF
TGTGCCAGCAGCCACGGAGACTACACCACTCCTGAGCAGTTCTTC
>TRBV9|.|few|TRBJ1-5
CASSVAGQGNQPQHF
TGTGCCAGCAGCGTAGCAGGTCAGGGCAATCAGCCCCAGCATTTT
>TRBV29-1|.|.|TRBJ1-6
CRLSGGRSPLHF
TGCAGACTGAGCGGGGGCCGATCACCCCTCCACTTT
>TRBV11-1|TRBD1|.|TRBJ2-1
CASRDRGRPEQFF
TGTGCCAGCAGGGACAGGGGGCGTCCTGAGCAGTTCTTC
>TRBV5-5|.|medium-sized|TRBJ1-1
CASSPQAAGGWNTEAFF
TGTGCCAGCAGCCCCCAGGCAGCGGGGGGCTGGAACACTGAAGCTTTCTTT
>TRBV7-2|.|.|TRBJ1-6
CASSLRGRDWSPLHF
TGTGCCAGCAGCTTACGCGGCAGGGACTGGTCACCCCTCCACTTT
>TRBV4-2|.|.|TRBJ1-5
CASSRAVGQPQHF
TGTGCCAGCAGCCGCGCGGTGGGCCAGCCCCAGCATTTT
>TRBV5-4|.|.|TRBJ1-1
CASSLRRHQNTEAFF
TGTGCCAGCAGCTTGAGGAGACACCAGAACACTGAAGCTTTCTTT
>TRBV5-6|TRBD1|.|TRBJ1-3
CASTLDRAGNTIYF
TGTGCCAGCACCCTGGACAGGGCTGGAAACACCATATATTTT
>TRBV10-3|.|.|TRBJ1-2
CAISPDPTGGYGYTF
TGTGCCATCTCACCGGACCCAACAGGAGGCTATGGCTACACCTTC
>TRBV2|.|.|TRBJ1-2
CASSEGWGDYGYTF
TGTGCCAGCAGTGAAGGTTGGGGGGACTATGGCTACACCTTC
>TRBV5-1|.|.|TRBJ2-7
CASSRTDSYEQYF
TGCGCCAGCAGCCGTACTGATTCCTACGAGCAGTACTTC
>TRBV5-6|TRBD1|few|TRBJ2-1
CASSFRTGRYNEQFF
TGTGCCAGCAGCTTCCGGACAGGCCGTTACAATGAGCAGTTCTTC
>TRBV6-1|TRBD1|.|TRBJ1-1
CASSEVTSGTGFDEAFF
TGTGCCAGCAGTGAAGTGACTTCCGGGACAGGATTCGATGAAGCTTTCTTT
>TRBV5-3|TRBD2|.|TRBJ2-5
CARSFSGGTKETQYF
TGTGCCAGAAGTTTCAGCGGGGGGACGAAAGAGACCCAGTACTTC
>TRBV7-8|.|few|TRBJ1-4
CASSPTATNEKLFF
TGTGCCAGCAGCCCAACTGCTACTAATGAAAAACTGTTTTTT
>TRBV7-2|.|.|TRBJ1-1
CASSLRWGMVTEAFF
TGTGCCAGCAGCTTGAGATGGGGGATGGTGACTGAAGCTTTCTTT
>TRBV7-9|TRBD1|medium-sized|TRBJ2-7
CASRAGTGSSYEQYF
TGTGCCAGCAGAGCCGGGACAGGGAGCTCCTACGAGCAGTACTTC
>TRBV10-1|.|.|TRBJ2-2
CASRFDNTGELFF
TGCGCCAGCAGGTTTGACAACACCGGGGAGCTGTTTTTT
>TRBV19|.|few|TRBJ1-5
CASKSGNQPQHF
TGTGCCAGTAAATCAGGGAATCAGCCCCAGCATTTT
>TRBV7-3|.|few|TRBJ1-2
CASSPLPLQKDGYTF
TGTGCCAGCAGCCCGCTCCCGCTACAGAAGGATGGCTACACCTTC
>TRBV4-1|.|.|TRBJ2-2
CASSRGQVANTGELFF
TGCGCCAGCAGCCGTGGTCAGGTCGCGAACACCGGGGAGCTGTTTTTT
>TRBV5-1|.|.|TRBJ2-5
CASSLIAGVQETQYF
TGCGCCAGCAGCTTGATAGCAGGAGTACAAGAGACCCAGTACTTC
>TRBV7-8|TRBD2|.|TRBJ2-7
CASSLGSPSGPGTRRGEEQYF
TGTGCCAGCAGCTTAGGTAGCCCCTCGGGGCCCGGGACTAGGAGGGGAGAGGAGCAGTACTTC
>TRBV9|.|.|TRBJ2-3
CASSPGLGQGDTQYF
TGTGCCAGCAGCCCTGGATTAGGTCAAGGGGATACGCAGTATTTT
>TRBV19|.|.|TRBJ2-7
CASSPSQGPSLYEQYF
TGTGCCAGTAGTCCTAGCCAGGGCCCCTCACTCTACGAGCAGTACTTC
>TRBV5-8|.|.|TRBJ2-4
CASTRDAGSPTNIQYF
TGTGCCAGCACCCGAGACGCGGGCAGCCCGACAAACATTCAGTACTTC
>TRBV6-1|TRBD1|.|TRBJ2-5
CASSESPGQGWGTQYF
TGTGCCAGCAGTGAATCGCCGGGACAGGGGTGGGGGACCCAGTACTTC
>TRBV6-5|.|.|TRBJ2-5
CASSYSPDAGTQYF
TGTGCCAGCAGTTACTCACCGGACGCAGGGACCCAGTACTTC
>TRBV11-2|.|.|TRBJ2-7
CASSLSSLTGAVEQYF
TGTGCCAGCAGCTTAAGTTCTCTGACGGGGGCGGTCGAGCAGTACTTC
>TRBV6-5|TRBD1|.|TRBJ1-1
CASSYLGTGAFEAFF
TGTGCCAGCAGTTACCTAGGGACAGGGGCTTTTGAAGCTTTCTTT
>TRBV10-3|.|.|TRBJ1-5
CAISEGQGTRQPQHF
TGTGCCATCAGTGAGGGTCAGGGGACACGGCAGCCCCAGCATTTT
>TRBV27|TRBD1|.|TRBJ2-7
CASSSWGTDTPYF
TGTGCCAGCAGTTCCTGGGGGACAGACACACCGTACTTC
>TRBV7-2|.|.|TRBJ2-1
CASSRGGAIAAYNEQFF
TGTGCCAGCAGTCGTGGGGGGGCCATAGCTGCCTACAATGAGCAGTTCTTC
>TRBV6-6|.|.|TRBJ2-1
CASKTDNEQFF
TGTGCCAGCAAGACGGACAATGAGCAGTTCTTC
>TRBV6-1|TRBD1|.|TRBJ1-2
CASSAPTGVIYGYTF
TGTGCCAGCAGTGCCCCGACAGGGGTGATCTATGGCTACACCTTC
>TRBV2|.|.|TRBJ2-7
CASSITGYEQYF
TGTGCCAGCAGTATTACAGGGTACGAGCAGTACTTC
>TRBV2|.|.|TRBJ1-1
CASKRTDLNTEAFF
TGTGCCAGCAAACGGACAGATTTAAACACTGAAGCTTTCTTT
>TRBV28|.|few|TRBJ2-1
CASLGTSSEQFF
TGTGCCAGCCTCGGGACCTCAAGTGAGCAGTTCTTC
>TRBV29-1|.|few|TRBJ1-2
CSVLGSYGYTF
TGCAGCGTTTTAGGGTCTTATGGCTACACCTTC
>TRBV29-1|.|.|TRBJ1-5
CSIGEGNQPQHF
TGCAGCATTGGGGAGGGGAATCAGCCCCAGCATTTT
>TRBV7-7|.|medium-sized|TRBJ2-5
CASSGTEQETQYF
TGTGCCAGCAGCGGAACAGAGCAAGAGACCCAGTACTTC
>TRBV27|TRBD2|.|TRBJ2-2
CASSLFSGGTGELFF
TGTGCCAGCAGTTTATTTTCGGGAGGCACCGGGGAGCTGTTTTTT
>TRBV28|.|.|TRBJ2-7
CASSLEWGDRYF
TGTGCCAGCAGTTTAGAATGGGGCGACCGGTACTTC
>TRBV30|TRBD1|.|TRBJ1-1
CAWSNRGSAEAFF
TGTGCCTGGAGCAACAGGGGGTCCGCTGAAGCTTTCTTT
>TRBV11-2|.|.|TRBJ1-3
CASSLDIGRLSGNTIYF
TGTGCCAGCAGCTTAGATATTGGGCGACTCTCTGGAAACACCATATATTTT
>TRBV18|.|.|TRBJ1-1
CASSRGVYPNTEAFF
TGTGCCAGCTCACGAGGGGTCTACCCTAACACTGAAGCTTTCTTT